This record covers a single T cell receptor beta chain. This clonotype was picked up many times. This clone's antigen is unknown. Base-call qualities are not available, and no considerably larger clone is one nucleotide away. In the ophthalmopathy patients, disease was moderately to severely active, with a Clinical Activity Score of 3 or more, a NOSPECS grade of 4 or more, and a duration of less than 3 months. The study excluded patients with uncontrolled infections, other autoimmune diseases, pregnancy or lactation. Diagnoses relied on clinical symptoms, serum thyroxine and TRAb, thyroid ultrasound and orbital computed tomography. Ficoll-Paque density gradient centrifugation was used to isolate PBMCs from around 10 ml of fresh peripheral blood. Total RNA was extracted with Trizol reagent, and quality was checked on an Agilent 2100 Bioanalyzer. The germline V gene (reference sequence) sets CDR1 to DFQATT and CDR2 to SNEGSKA. The junction shows trimming of 2 bases on V and 4 bases on J, plus 14 bases between the germline ends. The CDR3 holds 14 amino acids from the cysteine to the phenylalanine. The entry retains the CDR3 DNA only, 42 bases that are in frame from base 1.

Amplification of TCR beta CDR3 regions was carried out from RNA transcripts. The TCR CDR3 was subjected to a first round of RT-PCR using the HTBI primer set and the Qiagen OneStep RT-PCR kit. The libraries were constructed in a second round of multiplex PCR and then size-selected and purified. Paired-end sequencing of the libraries was performed with 100 bp reads on an Illumina HiSeq2000. As for the original processing: SOAPnuke was used to process the raw data, throwing out any read that contained adapters or uncalled bases, had a mean Phred below 15, or lacked an exact constant-primer or identifier match. COPE v1.2.5 was used to merge the high-quality paired reads, and each unique nucleotide sequence was defined as a clonotype. MiTCR v1.1 was used to align the clonotypes against IMGT TRBV, TRBD and TRBJ reference segments. Analysis was restricted to V-J combinations with a frequency above 0.0001, which covered roughly 99% of repertoires. The TCS score was defined as the ratio of F50 (clonal expansion) to E x V (chaos), calculated using BLOSUM62-based TCRdist between CDR3 peptides within each V-J. Welch's t-statistics and random forest reduced roughly 540 V-J features to roughly 13, which were used in a naive Bayes classifier (R e1071). The public reads were quality trimmed at Q25 with fastp and then assembled into clones with MiXCR by TCRdb, keeping productive beta chains. Each record represents a unique CDR3 protein, reported with the most common genes and DNA among its rows. These V and J calls rely on TCRdb rather than the paper's analysis. The sample table holds about 640,000 distinct CDR3 sequences, of which approximately 15% were seen once. The ten largest clones add up to approximately 12% of the sample.

These data originate in a study of T cells in Graves' hyperthyroidism and ophthalmopathy (dated by TCRdb to between 2018 and 2020). General notes on the study: Peripheral blood samples were taken at the time of initial diagnosis, prior to any treatment. TCR V-J signatures able to tell the groups apart were searched for in a discovery cohort of 100 patients, of whom more than 40 had Graves' ophthalmopathy and around 57 had stable Graves' hyperthyroidism. The paper reports TCR Vbeta CDR3 sequencing of roughly 140 peripheral blood samples: 40 or so ophthalmopathy, over 70 hyperthyroidism and 17 progressor patients. The 75 to 100 discovery patients were randomly split 7:3 into training and test sets. Prospective prediction of ophthalmopathy was tested in an independent validation cohort of 18 to 20 hyperthyroidism patients and around 16 patients who later progressed to ophthalmopathy. After blood sampling, hyperthyroidism patients were treated with methimazole at a starting dose of 30 mg daily, and ophthalmopathy patients were treated with high-dose intravenous methylprednisolone. In about 6 Graves' hyperthyroidism patients, the study also compared T-cell repertoires from thyroid tissue with T-cell repertoires from blood.

General study outcomes and caveats: No statistical method was used to fix the sample size in advance, and group allocation was not hidden from the investigators. Blood samples also contained most of the expanded thyroid clonotypes (frequency above 0.001), which suggests that blood repertoires may reflect thyroid immune responses. A 13 V-J signature model separated ophthalmopathy from stable hyperthyroidism, with 87.88% sensitivity and approximately 81% specificity in cross-validation and 80%/75% in testing. During validation, the model predicted progression to ophthalmopathy a median of approximately 7 months ahead of onset, with 60% to 71% sensitivity and 72.22% specificity.

Sequencing was done on a sample of blood. The chain was built from TRBV20-1 and TRBJ1-1; the D gene cannot be resolved reliably. This receptor was obtained from a woman aged 45-65 years with Graves' ophthalmopathy. For the CDR3, the sequence is CSARTLGLGTEAFF. The DNA sequence reads TGCAGTGCTAGAACCTTAGGGTTAGGCACTGAAGCTTTCTTT.